The 19 T cell receptor beta chains below all came from one sample that was sequenced in a study of T-cell reconstitution after alpha-beta-depleted transplantation in children. Preparing the TCRbeta library involved the use of unique molecular identifiers. TCRdb re-called the PCR reads with MiXCR, one entry per CDR3 protein. The sample carries fewer than 550,000 distinct CDR3 sequences, 11% recorded once. The sequences come from PBMCs, mostly from graft donor cells, collected 180 days after TCRalphabeta/CD19-depleted stem cell transplant. Receptors originate from a female patient aged 2-15 years who had a stem cell transplant for aplastic anemia, so the T cells may come from the graft donor.

This clonotype came up many times. The chain is built from TRBV12-3 or TRBV12-4 and TRBJ2-3; the match to TRBD2 covers 10 bases. The CDR3 has 14 amino acids. V shed 6 bases and J 4 bases; nucleotides not matched to a gene: 4. CDR3 sequence: CASRSGRDADTQYF. The CDR3 region has the DNA TGTGCCAGCAGGAGCGGGAGGGACGCAGATACGCAGTATTTT.

The rearrangement joins TRBV28 to TRBJ1-3; maybe TRBD1 (6 bases). Trimming removed 1 base at V and 5 bases at J, with 9 bases between. This CDR3 has 14 residues. Per germline, CDR1 MDHEN and CDR2 SYDVKM. The CDR3 nucleotides are TGTGCCAGCAGTTTATCAGGGGAAAGAAACACCATATATTTT. Translation gives CASSLSGERNTIYF.

The V call is TRBV5-1, the J call TRBJ1-1; unclear D gene. CDR1 and CDR2 (germline): SGHRS, YFSETQ. Trimming shortened V by 5 bases and J by 1 base, and 9 bases separated the two germline ends. There are 13 residues in the CDR3. The CDR3 reads CASRLGKNTEAFF. The CDR3 DNA reads as TGCGCCAGCAGATTAGGGAAGAACACTGAAGCTTTCTTT.

There are a few counts of this clonotype. The V call is TRBV12-3 or TRBV12-4, the J call TRBJ2-3; D is uncertain. The CDR3 is 15 amino acids. The ends were cut back, 8 bases at V and 0 bases at J, with 15 bases in the middle. The CDR3 nucleotides read TGTGCCAGCTTCGTCTCGGGTTACAGCACAGATACGCAGTATTTT. It encodes CASFVSGYSTDTQYF.

The rearrangement joins TRBV12-3 or TRBV12-4 to TRBJ2-7, with 8 bases identical to TRBD2. This CDR3 region has 15 residues. The V and J ends lost 5 bases and 3 bases, in that order; junction bases with no gene match: 9. The CDR3: CASSTGGTAVYEQYV. The CDR3 coding sequence is TGTGCCAGCAGTACGGGGGGGACGGCTGTCTACGAGCAGTACGTC.

The CDR3 bases are TGTGCCACCAGCACTCGGACAGGCACAGATACGCAGTATTTT. Its translation: CATSTRTGTDTQYF. The rearrangement joins TRBV15 to TRBJ2-3, with TRBD1 as a possible D gene (6 bases). Trimming pared 4 bases from V and 1 base from J, leaving 9 bases between. The CDR3 covers 14 residues. Germline assignment: CDR1 LNHNV and CDR2 YYDKDF (reference sequence).

V usage is TRBV6-5 and J usage is TRBJ2-7, with 9 bases that match TRBD1. Germline V lookup: CDR1 MNHEY, CDR2 SVGAGI. CDR3 length equals 16 residues. The junction had 5 bases not matched to a gene; V was cut back by 0 bases and J by 2 bases. The CDR3 is CASSYSPGTGTYEQYF. The DNA of the CDR3 is TGTGCCAGCAGTTACTCTCCCGGGACAGGGACCTACGAGCAGTACTTC.

The rearrangement joins TRBV29-1 to TRBJ2-7, with TRBD1 identical over 7 bases. This CDR3 is 13 amino acids long. Germline V lookup: CDR1 SQVTM, CDR2 ANQGSEA. Unmatched junction bases numbered 4, after V lost 2 bases and J lost 3 bases. CDR3 sequence: CSVENWDSYEQYF. CDR3 bases: TGCAGCGTTGAAAATTGGGACAGCTACGAGCAGTACTTC.

This clonotype has just a few counts. This chain connects TRBV19 to TRBJ1-5; no firm D call. Trimming removed 7 bases from V and 0 bases from J, with 10 bases in between. From germline, CDR1 is LNHDA and CDR2 SQIVND (reference sequence). The CDR3 runs to 14 residues. DNA for the CDR3: TGTGCCAGTAAGGCAGGCGCTAGCAATCAGCCCCAGCATTTT. Protein product: CASKAGASNQPQHF.

This rearrangement joins TRBV29-1 to TRBJ1-1; unclear D gene. The germline CDR1 and CDR2 sequences are SQVTM and ANQGSEA. This CDR3 contains 16 residues. The V gene lost 6 bases and the J gene lost 4 bases, with 24 bases spanning the gap. The CDR3: CSVLAFGRIFGTEAFF. For the CDR3, the DNA is TGCAGCGTCCTGGCCTTCGGCAGAATTTTCGGCACTGAAGCTTTCTTT.

This clonotype was detected only a few times. The genes are TRBV12-3 or TRBV12-4 and TRBJ2-1; D not resolved. Trimming removed 5 bases from V and 10 bases from J, with 18 bases in between. This CDR3 is built from 14 residues. The CDR3 sequence is CASSPRMVAEEQFF. The CDR3 DNA reads TGTGCCAGCAGTCCCCGGATGGTGGCGGAGGAGCAGTTCTTC.

This rearrangement joins TRBV27 to TRBJ1-4, with no clear D. V lost 3 bases to trimming and J lost 1 base, with 9 bases between them. The CDR3 is 15 residues long. CDR1 MNHEY and CDR2 SMNVEV come from the germline V gene (reference sequence). The CDR3 DNA sequence: TGTGCCAGCAGTTTGGGCCCCGAAACTAATGAAAAACTGTTTTTT. It is translated as CASSLGPETNEKLFF.

The sample holds a few counts of this clonotype. The gene calls are TRBV5-8 and TRBJ2-7; the D call may be TRBD1 or TRBD2 (5 bases each). This CDR3 contains 13 residues. Germline-derived CDR1 and CDR2 are SGHTS and YDEGEE. Trimming stripped 3 bases from V and 6 bases from J, with 13 bases between. This CDR3 reads CASSWGPTAEQYV. The CDR3 DNA follows: TGTGCCAGCAGCTGGGGACCTACGGCCGAGCAGTACGTC.

The sample holds many counts of this clonotype. The rearrangement links TRBV24-1 to TRBJ2-6; D may correspond to TRBD1 or TRBD2 (6 bases each). The CDR3 covers 16 residues. Germline loops: CDR1 KGHDR, CDR2 SFDVKD. V was trimmed by 4 bases and J by 4 bases, leaving 13 bases between them. CDR3 in amino acids: CATSEGGTEGANVLTF. As DNA, the CDR3 is TGTGCCACCAGTGAAGGGGGGACGGAGGGGGCCAACGTCCTGACTTTC.

This clonotype was seen only a few times. The J gene is TRBJ1-5, the V gene TRBV21-1. TRBV21-1 is a known pseudogene. The CDR3 sequence is 13 residues long. The CDR3 DNA is TGTGCCAGCAGCAAGTACGGGCTTCGGCCCCAGCATTTT. As protein: CASSKYGLRPQHF.

This clonotype has more than one count but fewer than ten. This sequence joins TRBV28 and TRBJ2-2, with D tentatively TRBD1 or TRBD2 (6 bases each). Trimming removed 0 bases at V and 0 bases at J, with 8 bases between. CDR3 size: 16 residues. Germline V CDR1 and CDR2: MDHEN, SYDVKM. In nucleotides, the CDR3 is TGTGCCAGCAGTTTATGGGGGGGCGCGAACACCGGGGAGCTGTTTTTT. Its protein product is CASSLWGGANTGELFF. The complete variable domain, with remaining parts taken from reference TRBV28 and TRBJ2-2, reads DVKVTQSSRYLVKRTGEKVFLECVQDMDHENMFWYRQDPGLGLRLIYFSYDVKMKEKGDIPEGYSVSREKKERFSLILESASTNQTSMYLCASSLWGGANTGELFFGEGSRLTVL.

The CDR3 loop reads CASSVESYNEQFF. The CDR3 DNA follows: TGTGCCAGCAGCGTAGAAAGTTACAATGAGCAGTTCTTC. J is TRBJ2-1 and V is TRBV9; no clear D gene. CDR1 and CDR2 from the germline V gene are SGDLS and YYNGEE. Trimming removed 0 bases from V and 4 bases from J, with 5 bases in between. The CDR3 is 13 residues long.

This clonotype was observed a handful of times. This chain joins TRBV24-1 and TRBJ1-2; 10 nucleotides align to TRBD1. This CDR3 region has 14 residues. V lost 5 bases, J lost 4 bases, and 3 bases stayed unmatched. Germline assignment: CDR1 KGHDR and CDR2 SFDVKD. DNA of the CDR3: TGTGCCACCAGTGCGGGACAGGGGATCTATGGCTACACCTTC. Its translation is CATSAGQGIYGYTF.

The chain links TRBV11-2 to TRBJ1-1; D gene uncertain. Germline V gives CDR1 SGHAT, CDR2 FQNNGV. The CDR3 extends over 11 amino acids. Trimming took off 5 bases at V and 11 bases at J, with 12 bases between the two ends. For the CDR3, the DNA is TGTGCCAGCAGCCCCCGGCTTGAGGCTTTCTTT. Residues: CASSPRLEAFF.